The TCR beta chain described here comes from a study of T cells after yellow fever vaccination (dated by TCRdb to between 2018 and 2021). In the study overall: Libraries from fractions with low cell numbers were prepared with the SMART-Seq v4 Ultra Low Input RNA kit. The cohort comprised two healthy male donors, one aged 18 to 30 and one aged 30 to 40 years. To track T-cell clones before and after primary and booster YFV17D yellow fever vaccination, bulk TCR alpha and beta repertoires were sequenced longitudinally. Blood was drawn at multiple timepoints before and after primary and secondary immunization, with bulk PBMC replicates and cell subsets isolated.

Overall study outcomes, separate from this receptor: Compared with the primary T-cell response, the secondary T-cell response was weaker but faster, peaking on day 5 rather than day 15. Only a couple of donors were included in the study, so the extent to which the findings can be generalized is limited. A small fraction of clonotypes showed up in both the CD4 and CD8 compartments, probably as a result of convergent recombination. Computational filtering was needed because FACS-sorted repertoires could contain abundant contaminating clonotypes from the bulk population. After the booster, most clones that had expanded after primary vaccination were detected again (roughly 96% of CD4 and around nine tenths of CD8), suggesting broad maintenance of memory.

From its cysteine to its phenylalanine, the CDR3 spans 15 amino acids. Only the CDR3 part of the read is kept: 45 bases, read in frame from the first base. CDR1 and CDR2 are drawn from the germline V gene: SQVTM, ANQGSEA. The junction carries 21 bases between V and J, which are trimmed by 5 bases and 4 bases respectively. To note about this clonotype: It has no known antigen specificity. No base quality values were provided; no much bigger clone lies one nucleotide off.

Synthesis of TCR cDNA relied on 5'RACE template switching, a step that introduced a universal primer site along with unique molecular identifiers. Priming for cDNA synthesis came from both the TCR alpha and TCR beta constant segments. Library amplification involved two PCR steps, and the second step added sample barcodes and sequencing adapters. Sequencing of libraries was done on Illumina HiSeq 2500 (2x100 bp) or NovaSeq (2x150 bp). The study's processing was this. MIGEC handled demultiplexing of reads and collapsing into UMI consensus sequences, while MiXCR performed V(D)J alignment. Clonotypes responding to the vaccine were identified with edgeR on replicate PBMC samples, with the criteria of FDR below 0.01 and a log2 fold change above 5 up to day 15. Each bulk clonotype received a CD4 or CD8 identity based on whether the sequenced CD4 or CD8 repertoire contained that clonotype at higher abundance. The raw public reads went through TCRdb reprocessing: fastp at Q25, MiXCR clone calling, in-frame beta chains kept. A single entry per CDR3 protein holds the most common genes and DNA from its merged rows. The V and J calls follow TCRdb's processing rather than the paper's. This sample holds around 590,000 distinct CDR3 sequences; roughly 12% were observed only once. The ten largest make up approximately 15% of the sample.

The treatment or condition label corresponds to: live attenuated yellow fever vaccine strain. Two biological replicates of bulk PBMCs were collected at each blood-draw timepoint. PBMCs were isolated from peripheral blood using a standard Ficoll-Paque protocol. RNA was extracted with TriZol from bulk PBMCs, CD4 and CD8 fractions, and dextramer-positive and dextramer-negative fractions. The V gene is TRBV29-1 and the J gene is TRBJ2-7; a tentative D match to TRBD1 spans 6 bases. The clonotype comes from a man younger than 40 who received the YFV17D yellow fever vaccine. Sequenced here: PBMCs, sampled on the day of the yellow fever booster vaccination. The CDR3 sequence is CSVFYPGTKHYEQYF. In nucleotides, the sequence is TGCAGCGTTTTCTATCCCGGGACAAAGCATTACGAGCAGTACTTC.